This TCR beta chain was captured by sequencing in a study of shared T cell receptors in the human thymus. The CDR3 has 18 residues. Germline V gene sequence: CDR1 LNHDA, CDR2 SQIVND (reference sequence). The trim removed 3 bases at V and 0 bases at J, leaving 10 bases unmatched. Profiling relied on immunoSEQ multiplex PCR, and the TCRdb table lists in-frame clones only, not all of them. The table includes about 730,000 clones, approximately 85% detected once. These records were also assigned to another study, of human thymus T cells.

The sequence came from a girl under three years old with a congenital heart defect. The chain links TRBV19 to TRBJ1-5, with 8 bases identical to TRBD1. Sequenced: thymocytes. The CDR3 DNA reads TGTGCCAGTAGTATGCGGGACAGGCCGCTTTATAGCAATCAGCCCCAGCATTTT. Translated: CASSMRDRPLYSNQPQHF.